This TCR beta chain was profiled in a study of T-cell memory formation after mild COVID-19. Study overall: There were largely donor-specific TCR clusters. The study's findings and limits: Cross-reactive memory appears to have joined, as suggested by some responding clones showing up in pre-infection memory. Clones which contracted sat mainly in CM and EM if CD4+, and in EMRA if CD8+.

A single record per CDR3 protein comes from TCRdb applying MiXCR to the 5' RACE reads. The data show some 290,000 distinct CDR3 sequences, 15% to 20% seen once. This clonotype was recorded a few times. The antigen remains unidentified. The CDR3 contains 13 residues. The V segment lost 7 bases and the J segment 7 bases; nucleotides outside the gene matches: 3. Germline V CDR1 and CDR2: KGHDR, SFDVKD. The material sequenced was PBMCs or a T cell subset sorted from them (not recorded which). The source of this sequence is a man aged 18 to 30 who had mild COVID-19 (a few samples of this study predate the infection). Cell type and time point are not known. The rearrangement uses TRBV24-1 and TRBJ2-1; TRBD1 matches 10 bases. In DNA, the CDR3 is TGTGCCACCAGGAGACAGGGGGCTAATGAGCAGTTCTTC. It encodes CATRRQGANEQFF.